This T cell receptor (beta chain) was found in a study of PD-1 blockade in mismatch repair-deficient tumors. Clones were sequenced by immunoSEQ multiplex PCR, and TCRdb holds only the in-frame ones, with some missing. Of 25,000 to 30,000 clones listed, approximately 88% are singletons. V was clipped by 0 bases and J by 4 bases, with 13 bases between them. Germline V gene data show CDR1 as SGHRS and CDR2 as YFSETQ. The CDR3 contains 15 residues. The receptor comes from an adult with mismatch repair-deficient cancer. The sequenced sample was PBMCs, obtained before pembrolizumab treatment. The chain carries TRBV5-1 and TRBJ1-1; D is undetermined. CDR3 in amino acids: CASSLDRGGPTEAFF. For the CDR3, the DNA is TGCGCCAGCAGCTTGGATCGGGGAGGTCCCACTGAAGCTTTCTTT.